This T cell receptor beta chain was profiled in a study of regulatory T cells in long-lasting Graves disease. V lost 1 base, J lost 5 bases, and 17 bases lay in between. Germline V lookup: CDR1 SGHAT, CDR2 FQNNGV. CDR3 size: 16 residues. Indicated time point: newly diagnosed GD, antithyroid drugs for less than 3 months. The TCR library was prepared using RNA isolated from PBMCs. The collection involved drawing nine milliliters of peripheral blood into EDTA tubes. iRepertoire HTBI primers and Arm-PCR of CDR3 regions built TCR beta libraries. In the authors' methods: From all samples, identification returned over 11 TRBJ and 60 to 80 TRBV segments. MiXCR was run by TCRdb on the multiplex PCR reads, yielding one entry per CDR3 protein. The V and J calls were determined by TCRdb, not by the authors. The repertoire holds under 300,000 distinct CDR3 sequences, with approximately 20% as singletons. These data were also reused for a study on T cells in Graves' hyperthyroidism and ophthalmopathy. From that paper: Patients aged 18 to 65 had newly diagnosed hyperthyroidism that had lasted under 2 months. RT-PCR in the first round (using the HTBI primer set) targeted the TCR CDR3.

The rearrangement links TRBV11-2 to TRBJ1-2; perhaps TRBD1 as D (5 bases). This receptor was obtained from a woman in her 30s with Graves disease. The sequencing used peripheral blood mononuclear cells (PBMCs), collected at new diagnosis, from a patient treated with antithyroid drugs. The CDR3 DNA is TGTGCCAGCAGCTTAGCGGGGGTCCTCGGGAGGTATGGCTACACCTTC. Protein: CASSLAGVLGRYGYTF.